These 27 T cell receptor beta chains were all obtained from the same sample, sequenced in a study of cytomegalovirus exposure and HLA in healthy donors. The repertoire was sequenced with immunoSEQ multiplex PCR; TCRdb's copy has only in-frame clones and lacks some. The sample carries under 75,000 clones, around 81% recorded once. The sample was PBMCs. The receptor source for this set is a man aged 30 to 39 in good health and CMV-seronegative.

This clone has just one count. CDR3 coding DNA: TGTGCCAGCAGTACAGGGGGCTTAGCAGAAAAACTGTTTTTT. It specifies CASSTGGLAEKLFF. The chain recombines TRBV6-1 with TRBJ1-4, with 9 bases lining up with TRBD1. Germline V lookup: CDR1 MNHNS, CDR2 SASEGT. V gave up 5 bases and J gave up 8 bases; unmatched junction bases: 6. The CDR3 runs 14 residues.

Only one count was recorded for this clone. V is TRBV27 and J is TRBJ2-2, with 8 positions matching TRBD2. Germline lookup yields CDR1 MNHEY and CDR2 SMNVEV (reference sequence). CDR3 size: 14 residues. V dropped 6 bases and J dropped 6; count of bases not matched to a gene: 6. This CDR3 reads CASSDRLAPGELFF. CDR3 sequence (DNA): TGTGCCAGCAGCGACCGACTAGCGCCCGGGGAGCTGTTTTTT.

In DNA, the CDR3 is TGTGCCAGCAGCAAAGTTACAGGCTGTAATTCACCCCTCCACTTT. As protein: CASSKVTGCNSPLHF. This chain connects TRBV21-1 to TRBJ1-6; the table's D gene call, TRBD1, was not cross checked with the DNA. TRBV21-1 is annotated as a pseudogene. The CDR3 has 15 amino acids.

This clone was recorded once. V usage is TRBV27 and J usage is TRBJ2-3, with unresolved D. The CDR3 has 15 residues. Germline CDR1 MNHEY, CDR2 SMNVEV (reference sequence). The V end was cut by 2 bases, the J end by 0 bases, with 9 bases between. The CDR3 DNA sequence: TGTGCCAGCAGTTTAGTGATAGAAAGCACAGATACGCAGTATTTT. It codes for CASSLVIESTDTQYF.

The CDR3 region is CASTYREVGGETQYF. The CDR3 DNA reads TGTGCCAGCACCTACCGGGAGGTGGGAGGAGAGACCCAGTACTTC. V is TRBV2 and J is TRBJ2-5; 7 nucleotides match TRBD2. CDR1 and CDR2 (germline): SNHLY, FYNNEI. J gave up 4 bases and V 7 bases, and 12 bases lay outside the gene matches. The CDR3 length is 15 residues. The whole variable domain, filled in from reference TRBV2 and TRBJ2-5, reads EPEVTQTPSHQVTQMGQEVILRCVPISNHLYFYWYRQILGQKVEFLVSFYNNEISEKSEIFDDQFSVERPDGSNFTLKIRSTKLEDSAMYFCASTYREVGGETQYFGPGTRLLVL.

The chain couples TRBV7-2 to TRBJ1-1; 7 nucleotides agree with TRBD1. The length of the CDR3 is 14 residues. J lost 7 bases, V lost 6 bases, and 11 bases had no gene match. Germline V gene sequence: CDR1 SGHTA, CDR2 FQGNSA. The CDR3 region has the DNA TGTGCCAGCAGTTCTTACGGGACAGTACATGAAGCTTTCTTT. Its protein is CASSSYGTVHEAFF.

This chain uses TRBV7-3 with TRBJ2-1, with 9 bases identical to TRBD1. This CDR3 is built from 15 residues. With 6 bases clipped from V and 6 bases from J, the junction kept 9 bases outside the gene matches. The V gene's germline CDR1 is SGHTA and CDR2 FQGTGA. CDR3 in amino acids: CASSPRQGDFNEQFF. For the CDR3, the DNA is TGTGCCAGCAGTCCTCGACAGGGGGATTTCAATGAGCAGTTCTTC.

The chain joins TRBV5-5 to TRBJ1-1, with D possibly matching TRBD1 (6 bases). Germline values: CDR1 SGHKS, CDR2 YYEKEE (reference sequence). V gave up 5 bases and J gave up 4 bases, with 12 bases separating them. This CDR3 contains 13 residues. The CDR3 protein is CASRETGRTEAFF. CDR3 nucleotide sequence: TGTGCCAGCAGGGAGACAGGCCGCACTGAAGCTTTCTTT.

This clone was seen just once. CDR3 amino acids: CASSPRGALTDTQYF. The DNA for the CDR3 is TGTGCCAGCAGCCCACGGGGGGCCCTCACAGATACGCAGTATTTT. The chain couples TRBV28 to TRBJ2-3; a possible D gene is TRBD2 (7 bases). V lost 6 bases and J 2 bases, leaving 15 bases between the germline ends. The germline V gene encodes CDR1 MDHEN and CDR2 SYDVKM. This CDR3 region has 15 residues.

The V gene is TRBV11-2, the J gene TRBJ1-2, with 9 bases lining up with TRBD1. Germline CDR1 is SGHAT and CDR2 is FQNNGV. CDR3 length equals 16 residues. The trim removed 5 bases at V and 1 base at J, leaving 8 bases unmatched. CDR3: CASSSGQGTLNYGYTF. Here the CDR3 DNA reads TGTGCCAGCAGCAGTGGACAGGGGACGCTTAACTATGGCTACACCTTC.

The chain carries TRBV6-6 and TRBJ1-1; D perhaps matches TRBD1 (6 bases). Germline loops: CDR1 MNHNY, CDR2 SVGAGI (reference sequence). V lost 5 bases, J lost 3 bases, and 16 bases lay in between. This CDR3 is built from 15 residues. The CDR3: CASSGRWEGDTEAFF. The DNA of the CDR3 is TGTGCCAGCAGTGGCCGCTGGGAGGGGGACACTGAAGCTTTCTTT.

This clone was recorded only once. The CDR3 DNA follows: TGTGCCAGCAGCCCTGACAGAAACTATGGCTACACCTTC. Its translation is CASSPDRNYGYTF. V is TRBV28 and J is TRBJ1-2; D perhaps matches TRBD1 (5 bases). Germline CDR1 is MDHEN and CDR2 is SYDVKM. There are 13 residues in the CDR3. V gave up 6 bases and J gave up 2 bases, with 10 bases separating them.

The table lists this clone with a few counts. The V and J genes are TRBV11-2 and TRBJ2-7; D might be TRBD2 (5 bases). CDR3 length: 16 amino acids. Between the trimmed V and J ends, which lost 2 bases and 2 bases, there was a span of 16 bases. Germline V gene data show CDR1 as SGHAT and CDR2 as FQNNGV. The DNA for the CDR3 is TGTGCCAGCAGCTTACCGACGGGAAGCTTACCCTACGAGCAGTACTTC. Translating gives CASSLPTGSLPYEQYF.

The chain has TRBV5-1 and TRBJ2-2; 8 nucleotides align to TRBD1. Trimming at V came to 4 bases and at J to 2 bases, leaving 4 bases not matched to a gene. The CDR3 spans 15 residues. The germline V gene encodes CDR1 SGHRS and CDR2 YFSETQ. This chain's CDR3 is CASSLTGGNTGELFF. CDR3 DNA sequence: TGCGCCAGCAGCCTTACAGGGGGAAACACCGGGGAGCTGTTTTTT.

The V and J genes are TRBV27 and TRBJ2-3; 7 bases are a match to TRBD2. After removal of 5 bases from V and 5 bases from J, the junction contained 16 bases not matched to a gene. Germline CDR1 is MNHEY and CDR2 is SMNVEV (reference sequence). The CDR3 runs to 17 residues. This chain's CDR3 is CASSRGSWEGFGDTQYF. Written as DNA, the CDR3 is TGTGCCAGCAGTCGGGGCTCGTGGGAGGGCTTTGGAGATACGCAGTATTTT.

The chain uses TRBV7-2 and TRBJ2-2, with D possibly being TRBD2 (5 bases). CDR3 length: 15 amino acids. V lost 5 bases and J 1 base, leaving 11 bases between the germline ends. Per germline, CDR1 SGHTA and CDR2 FQGNSA. CDR3 residues: CASSPGGLNTGELFF. The CDR3, as DNA: TGTGCCAGCAGCCCCGGCGGGCTGAACACCGGGGAGCTGTTTTTT.

This clone was observed once. V is TRBV5-1 and J is TRBJ2-5, with a possible D match to TRBD2 (5 bases). Trimming left V 4 bases short and J 5 bases short, with 12 bases between. The CDR3 extends over 13 amino acids. CDR1 and CDR2 (germline): SGHRS, YFSETQ. CDR3 residues: CASSVGVGETQYF. CDR3 DNA sequence: TGCGCCAGCAGCGTCGGGGTGGGGGAGACCCAGTACTTC.

The J gene is TRBJ2-2, the V gene TRBV6-1; no reliable D call. The CDR3 is 13 amino acids. Germline V gene data show CDR1 as MNHNS and CDR2 as SASEGT. V lost 6 bases, J lost 7 bases, and 12 bases lay in between. DNA of the CDR3: TGTGCCAGCAGCGGCTATCGGAGCGGGGAGCTGTTTTTT. Translated: CASSGYRSGELFF.

The V call is TRBV4-1, the J call TRBJ2-1; D perhaps matches TRBD1 (5 bases). The CDR3 has 17 residues. Trimming cost V 0 bases and J 7 bases, with 19 bases left between them. Germline-derived CDR1 and CDR2 are MGHRA and YSYEKL. The CDR3 bases are TGCGCCAGCAGCCAAGACTGGGGCAGGGCACTGGAGAATGAGCAGTTCTTC. This translates into CASSQDWGRALENEQFF.

This clone has only one observation. The rearrangement links TRBV11-2 to TRBJ2-1, with 15 bases lining up with TRBD2. There are 17 residues in the CDR3. Germline V gene data show CDR1 as SGHAT and CDR2 as FQNNGV. Trimming cost V 5 bases and J 7 bases; bases outside gene matches: 9. The CDR3, as DNA: TGTGCCAGCAGCCGGGTGGGGACTAGCGGGAGGTTAAATGAGCAGTTCTTC. This gives the protein CASSRVGTSGRLNEQFF.

The J gene is TRBJ2-3, the V gene TRBV18; 7 bases line up with TRBD1. The CDR3 consists of 15 residues. Germline CDR1 and CDR2: KGHSH and LQKENI. The trim removed 4 bases at V and 3 bases at J, leaving 7 bases unmatched. The CDR3 loop reads CASSLLQGRTDTQYF. DNA for the CDR3: TGTGCCAGCTCACTTCTACAGGGGCGGACAGATACGCAGTATTTT.

On this clone: The sample has other DNA sequences that encode this CDR3 too. This rearrangement joins TRBV30 to TRBJ2-1, with D perhaps TRBD1 (6 bases). Germline CDR1 GTSNPN, CDR2 SVGIG (reference sequence). V was clipped by 2 bases and J by 4 bases, with 9 bases between them. This CDR3 region has 13 residues. The CDR3 nucleotides read TGTGCCTGGAGTAGGGGACAATACAATGAGCAGTTCTTC. This encodes CAWSRGQYNEQFF.

The J gene is TRBJ2-7, the V gene TRBV7-2; 13 bases are a match to TRBD2. The CDR3 has 18 amino acids. Germline assignment: CDR1 SGHTA and CDR2 FQGNSA. V lost 4 bases to trimming and J lost 4 bases; unmatched junction nucleotides: 13. The CDR3 here is CASSSPLLAGGTHYEQYV. CDR3 nucleotides: TGTGCCAGCAGCTCCCCCCTACTAGCGGGAGGGACCCATTACGAGCAGTACGTC.

The V gene is TRBV10-3, the J gene TRBJ2-7, with 11 bases lining up with TRBD1. The CDR3 sequence is 14 residues long. V lost 6 bases to trimming and J lost 4 bases; unmatched junction nucleotides: 5. The germline V gene encodes CDR1 ENHRY and CDR2 SYGVKD. The CDR3 loop is CAIRGQGGLYEQYF. The CDR3 DNA reads TGTGCCATCAGGGGACAGGGGGGACTGTACGAGCAGTACTTC.

The chain couples TRBV11-3 to TRBJ1-1, with D hard to call. The V end was cut by 9 bases, the J end by 1 base, with 6 bases between. CDR1 and CDR2 from the germline V gene are SGHNT and YENEEA. The length of the CDR3 is 11 residues. CDR3 DNA: TGTGCCAGTACTAGGAACACTGAAGCTTTCTTT. This sequence encodes CASTRNTEAFF.

This chain uses TRBV5-1 with TRBJ1-5; D is unclear. V lost 0 bases and J lost 5, with 6 bases in between. The CDR3 spans 13 residues. CDR1 is SGHRS and CDR2 is YFSETQ in the germline V gene. CDR3 DNA: TGCGCCAGCAGCTTGGACAGAGATCAGCCCCAGCATTTT. Its translation is CASSLDRDQPQHF.

The V call is TRBV14, the J call TRBJ2-1; D uncertain. Germline CDR1 SGHDN, CDR2 FVKESK. Deletions cut 0 bases from V and 11 bases from J, with 11 bases between. CDR3 length: 13 amino acids. The DNA of the CDR3 is TGTGCCAGCAGCCAAGATTTGGAACAGCAGCAGTTCTTC. Protein: CASSQDLEQQQFF. The complete variable domain, with remaining parts taken from reference TRBV14 and TRBJ2-1, reads EAGVTQFPSHSVIEKGQTVTLRCDPISGHDNLYWYRRVMGKEIKFLLHFVKESKQDESGMPNNRFLAERTGGTYSTLKVQPAELEDSGVYFCASSQDLEQQQFFGPGTRLTVL.